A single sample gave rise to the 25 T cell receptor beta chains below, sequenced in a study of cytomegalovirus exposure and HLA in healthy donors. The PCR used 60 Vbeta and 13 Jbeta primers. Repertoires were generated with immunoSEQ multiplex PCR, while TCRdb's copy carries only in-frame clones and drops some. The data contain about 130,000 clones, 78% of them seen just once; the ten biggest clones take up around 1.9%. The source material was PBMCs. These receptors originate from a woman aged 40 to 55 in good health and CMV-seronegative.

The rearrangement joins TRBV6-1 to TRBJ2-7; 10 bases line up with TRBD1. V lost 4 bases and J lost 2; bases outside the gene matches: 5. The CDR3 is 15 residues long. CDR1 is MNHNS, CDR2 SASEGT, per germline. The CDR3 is CASSAGDRGAYEQYF. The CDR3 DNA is TGTGCCAGCAGTGCTGGGGACAGGGGAGCCTACGAGCAGTACTTC.

CDR3 DNA: TGTGCCAGCAGCTTAGTGGGGCGTGCGGGAGTTGGCTACGAGCAGTACTTC. Encoded protein: CASSLVGRAGVGYEQYF. This rearrangement joins TRBV7-8 to TRBJ2-7; 7 positions agree with TRBD2. Per germline, CDR1 SGHVS and CDR2 FQNEAQ. The V gene end was trimmed by 1 base and the J gene end by 3 bases; junction bases not matched to a gene: 12. The CDR3 is 17 amino acids. Filled out from reference TRBV7-8 and TRBJ2-7, the complete variable domain reads GAGVSQSPRYKVAKRGQDVALRCDPISGHVSLFWYQQALGQGPEFLTYFQNEAQLDKSGLPSDRFFAERPEGSVSTLKIQRTQQEDSAVYLCASSLVGRAGVGYEQYFGPGTRLTVT.

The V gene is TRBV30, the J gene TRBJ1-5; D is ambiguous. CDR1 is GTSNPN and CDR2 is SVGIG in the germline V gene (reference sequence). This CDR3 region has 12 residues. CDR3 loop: CADPESNQPQHF. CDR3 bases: TGTGCTGACCCGGAGAGCAATCAGCCCCAGCATTTT. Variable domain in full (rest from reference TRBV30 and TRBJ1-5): SQTIHQWPATLVQPVGSPLSLECTVEGTSNPNLYWYRQAAGRGLQLLFYSVGIGQISSEVPQNLSASRPQDRQFILSSKKLLLSDSGFYLCADPESNQPQHFGDGTRLSIL.

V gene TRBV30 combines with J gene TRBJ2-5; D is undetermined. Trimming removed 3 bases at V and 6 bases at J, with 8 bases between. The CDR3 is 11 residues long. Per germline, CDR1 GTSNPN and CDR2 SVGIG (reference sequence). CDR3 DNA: TGTGCCTGGAGGGATGGGCAGACCCAGTACTTC. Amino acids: CAWRDGQTQYF.

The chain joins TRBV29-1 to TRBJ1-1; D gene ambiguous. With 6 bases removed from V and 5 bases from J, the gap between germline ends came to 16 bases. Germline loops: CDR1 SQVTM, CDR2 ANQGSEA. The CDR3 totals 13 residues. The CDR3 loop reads CSVATGLWTEAFF. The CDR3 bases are TGCAGCGTCGCCACCGGTCTTTGGACTGAAGCTTTCTTT.

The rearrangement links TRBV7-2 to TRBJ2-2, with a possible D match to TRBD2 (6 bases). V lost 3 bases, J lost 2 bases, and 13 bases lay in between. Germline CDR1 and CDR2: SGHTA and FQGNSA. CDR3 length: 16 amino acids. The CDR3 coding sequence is TGTGCCAGCAGCTTTAGCGGAGCGGTCAACACCGGGGAGCTGTTTTTT. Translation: CASSFSGAVNTGELFF.

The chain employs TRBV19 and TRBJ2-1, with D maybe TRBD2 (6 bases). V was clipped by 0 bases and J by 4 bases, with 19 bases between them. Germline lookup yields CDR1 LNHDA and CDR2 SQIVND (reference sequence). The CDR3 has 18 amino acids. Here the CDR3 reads CASSIDFHGLTPYNEQFF. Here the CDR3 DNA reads TGTGCCAGTAGTATAGATTTTCACGGACTAACCCCATACAATGAGCAGTTCTTC.

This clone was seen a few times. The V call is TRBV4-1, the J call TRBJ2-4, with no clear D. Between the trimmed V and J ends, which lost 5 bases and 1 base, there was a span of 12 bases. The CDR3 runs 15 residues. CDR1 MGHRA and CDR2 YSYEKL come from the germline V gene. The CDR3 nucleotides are TGCGCCAGCAGCATCCCTGGGCGTGCCAAAAACATTCAGTACTTC. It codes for CASSIPGRAKNIQYF.

The CDR3, as DNA: TGTGCCAGCAGTGATGCACGTCCTGGCTCAAACATTCAGTACTTC. Its protein is CASSDARPGSNIQYF. The chain has TRBV2 and TRBJ2-4; no clear D. Germline V gives CDR1 SNHLY, CDR2 FYNNEI. The CDR3 covers 15 residues. Trimming removed 3 bases at V and 6 bases at J, with 15 bases between.

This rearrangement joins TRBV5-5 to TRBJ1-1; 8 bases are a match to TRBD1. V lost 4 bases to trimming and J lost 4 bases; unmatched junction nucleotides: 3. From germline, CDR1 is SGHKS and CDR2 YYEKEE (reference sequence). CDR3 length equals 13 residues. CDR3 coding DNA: TGTGCCAGCAGCCTGGACAGGGTCACTGAAGCTTTCTTT. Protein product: CASSLDRVTEAFF. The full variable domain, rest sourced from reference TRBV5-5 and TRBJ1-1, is DAGVTQSPTHLIKTRGQQVTLRCSPISGHKSVSWYQQVLGQGPQFIFQYYEKEERGRGNFPDRFSARQFPNYSSELNVNALLLGDSALYLCASSLDRVTEAFFGQGTRLTVV.

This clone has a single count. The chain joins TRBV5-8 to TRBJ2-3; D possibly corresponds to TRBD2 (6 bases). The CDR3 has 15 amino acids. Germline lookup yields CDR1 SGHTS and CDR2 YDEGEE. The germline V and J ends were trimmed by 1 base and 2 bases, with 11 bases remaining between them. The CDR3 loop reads CASSLRDWYTDTQYF. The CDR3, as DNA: TGTGCCAGCAGCTTGCGGGACTGGTACACAGATACGCAGTATTTT.

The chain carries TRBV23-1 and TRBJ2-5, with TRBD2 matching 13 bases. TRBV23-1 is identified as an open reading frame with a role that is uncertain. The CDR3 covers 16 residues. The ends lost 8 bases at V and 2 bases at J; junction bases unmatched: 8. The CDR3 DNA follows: TGCGCCAGCGCGACTAGCGGGAGGAGGGGTCAAGAGACCCAGTACTTC. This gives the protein CASATSGRRGQETQYF.

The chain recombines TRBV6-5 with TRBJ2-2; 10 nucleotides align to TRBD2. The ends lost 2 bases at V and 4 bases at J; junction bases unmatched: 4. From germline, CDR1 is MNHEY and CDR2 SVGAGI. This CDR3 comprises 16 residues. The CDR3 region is CASSYVPSGGTGELFF. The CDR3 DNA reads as TGTGCCAGCAGTTACGTTCCTAGCGGGGGCACCGGGGAGCTGTTTTTT.

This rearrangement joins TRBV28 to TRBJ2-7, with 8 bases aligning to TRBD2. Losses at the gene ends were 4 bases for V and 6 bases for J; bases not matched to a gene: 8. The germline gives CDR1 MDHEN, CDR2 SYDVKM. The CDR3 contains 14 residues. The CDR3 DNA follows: TGTGCCAGCAGTTCGGGGGGGGGAATAGGCGAGCAGTACTTC. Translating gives CASSSGGGIGEQYF.

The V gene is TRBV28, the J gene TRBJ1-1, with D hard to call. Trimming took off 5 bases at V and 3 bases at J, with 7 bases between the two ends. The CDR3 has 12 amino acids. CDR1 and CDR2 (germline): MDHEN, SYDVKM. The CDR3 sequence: CASSPFDTEAFF. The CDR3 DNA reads TGTGCCAGCAGTCCCTTTGACACTGAAGCTTTCTTT.

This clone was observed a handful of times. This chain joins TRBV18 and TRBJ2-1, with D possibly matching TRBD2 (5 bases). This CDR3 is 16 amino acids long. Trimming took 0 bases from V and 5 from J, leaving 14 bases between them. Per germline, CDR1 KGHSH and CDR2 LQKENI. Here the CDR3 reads CASSPPWEAENNEQFF. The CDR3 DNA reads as TGTGCCAGCTCACCACCGTGGGAAGCGGAAAACAATGAGCAGTTCTTC. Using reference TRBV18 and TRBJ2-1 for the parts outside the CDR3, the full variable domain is NAGVMQNPRHLVRRRGQEARLRCSPMKGHSHVYWYRQLPEEGLKFMVYLQKENIIDESGMPKERFSAEFPKEGPSILRIQQVVRGDSAAYFCASSPPWEAENNEQFFGPGTRLTVL.

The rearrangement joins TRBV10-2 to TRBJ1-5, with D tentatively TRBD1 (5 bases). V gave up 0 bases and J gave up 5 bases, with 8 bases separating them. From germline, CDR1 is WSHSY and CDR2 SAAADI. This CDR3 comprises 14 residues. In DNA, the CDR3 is TGCGCCAGCAGTGAGTCAACAGGTTATCAGCCCCAGCATTTT. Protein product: CASSESTGYQPQHF.

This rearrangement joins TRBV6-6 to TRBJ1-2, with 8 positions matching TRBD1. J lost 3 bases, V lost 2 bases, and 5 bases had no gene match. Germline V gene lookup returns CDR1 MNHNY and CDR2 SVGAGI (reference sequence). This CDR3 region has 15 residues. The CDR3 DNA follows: TGTGCCAGCAGTTACACGGACAGGGACGACTATGGCTACACCTTC. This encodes CASSYTDRDDYGYTF.

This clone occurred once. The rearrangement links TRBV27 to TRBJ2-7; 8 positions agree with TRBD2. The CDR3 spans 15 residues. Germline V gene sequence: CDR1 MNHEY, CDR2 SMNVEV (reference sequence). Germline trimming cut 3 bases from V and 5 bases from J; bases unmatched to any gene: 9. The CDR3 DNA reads TGTGCCAGCAGTTTGCCGGGACTAGGATCGCACGAGCAGTACTTC. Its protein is CASSLPGLGSHEQYF.

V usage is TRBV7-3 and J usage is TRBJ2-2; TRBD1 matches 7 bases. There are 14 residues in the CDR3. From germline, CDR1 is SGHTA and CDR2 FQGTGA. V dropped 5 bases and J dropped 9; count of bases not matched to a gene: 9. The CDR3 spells CASSIHDRARELFF. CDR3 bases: TGTGCCAGCAGCATTCACGACAGGGCCAGGGAGCTGTTTTTT.

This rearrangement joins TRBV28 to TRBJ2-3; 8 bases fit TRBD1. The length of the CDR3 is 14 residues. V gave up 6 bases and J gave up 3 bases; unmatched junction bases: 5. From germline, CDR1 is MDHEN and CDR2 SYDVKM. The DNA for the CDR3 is TGTGCCAGCAGAAGGACAGGGCTAACAGATACGCAGTATTTT. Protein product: CASRRTGLTDTQYF.

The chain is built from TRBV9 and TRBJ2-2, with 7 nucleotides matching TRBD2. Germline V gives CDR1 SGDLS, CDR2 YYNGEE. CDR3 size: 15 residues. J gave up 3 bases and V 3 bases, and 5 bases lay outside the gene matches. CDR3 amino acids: CASSGAAGDTGELFF. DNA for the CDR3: TGTGCCAGCAGCGGTGCGGCGGGAGACACCGGGGAGCTGTTTTTT.

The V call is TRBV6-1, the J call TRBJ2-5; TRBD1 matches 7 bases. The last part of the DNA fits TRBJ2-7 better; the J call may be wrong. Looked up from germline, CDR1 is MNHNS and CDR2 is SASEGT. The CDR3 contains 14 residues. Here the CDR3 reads CASSPRSGGNEQYF. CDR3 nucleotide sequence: TGTGCCAGCAGTCCACGGTCAGGGGGAAACGAGCAGTACTTC.

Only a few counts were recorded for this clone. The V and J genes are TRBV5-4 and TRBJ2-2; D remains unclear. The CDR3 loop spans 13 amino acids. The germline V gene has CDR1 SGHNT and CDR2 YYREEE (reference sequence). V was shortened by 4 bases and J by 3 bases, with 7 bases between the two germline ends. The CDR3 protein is CASSLADTGELFF. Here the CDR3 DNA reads TGTGCCAGCAGCCTCGCGGACACCGGGGAGCTGTTTTTT.

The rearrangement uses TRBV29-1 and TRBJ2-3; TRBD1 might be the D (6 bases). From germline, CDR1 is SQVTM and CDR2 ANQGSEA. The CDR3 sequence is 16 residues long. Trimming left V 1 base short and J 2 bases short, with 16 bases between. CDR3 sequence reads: CSVEGRLGATTDTQYF. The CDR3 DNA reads TGCAGCGTTGAAGGCCGGCTGGGGGCCACCACAGATACGCAGTATTTT.